This T cell receptor beta chain was obtained from a study of beta chain features in type 1 diabetes. Study in general: Regarding age, gender and cell yields, patients proved similar to healthy donors.

Study-wide findings and caveats: Cells that show high TCR expression could be over-represented by cDNA sequencing. Among patients with Type 1 diabetes, TCRB CDR3s were moderately but significantly shorter in every one of the four CD4+ subsets.

Expressed TCRB transcripts got sequenced, as all isolated RNA was reverse transcribed. Libraries were prepared by immunoSEQ multiplex PCR; TCRdb keeps only in-frame clonotypes and omits some of them. The sample gives hundreds of thousands of clones, 9.5% to 13% of which show up once; over 0.015% is in the top ten. V was pared by 4 bases and J by 8 bases, with 7 bases of the junction left unmatched. Germline CDR1 is SNHLY and CDR2 is FYNNEI. The CDR3 extends over 13 amino acids. Concerning this clone itself: Its antigen remains unknown.

The chain joins TRBV2 to TRBJ1-2, with TRBD1 identical over 7 bases. The TCR was taken from a young man with type 1 diabetes. The source material was naive CD4+ T cells from blood. The CDR3: CASSVLGGQGYTF. The CDR3, as DNA: TGTGCCAGCAGTGTTTTAGGGGGCCAAGGCTACACCTTC. Together with reference TRBV2 and TRBJ1-2, the CDR3 gives the full variable domain: EPEVTQTPSHQVTQMGQEVILRCVPISNHLYFYWYRQILGQKVEFLVSFYNNEISEKSEIFDDQFSVERPDGSNFTLKIRSTKLEDSAMYFCASSVLGGQGYTFGSGTRLTVV.